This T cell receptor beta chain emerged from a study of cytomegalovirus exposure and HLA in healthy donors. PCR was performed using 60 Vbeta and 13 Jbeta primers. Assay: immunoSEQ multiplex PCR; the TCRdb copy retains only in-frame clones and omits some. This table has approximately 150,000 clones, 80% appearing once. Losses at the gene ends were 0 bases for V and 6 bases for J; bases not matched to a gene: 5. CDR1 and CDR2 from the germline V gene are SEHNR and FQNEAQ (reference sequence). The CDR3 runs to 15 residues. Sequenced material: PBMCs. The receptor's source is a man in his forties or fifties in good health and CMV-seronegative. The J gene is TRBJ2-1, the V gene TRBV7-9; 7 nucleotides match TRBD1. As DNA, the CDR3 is TGTGCCAGCAGCTTAGCCAGGGGGTGGGGCAATGAGCAGTTCTTC. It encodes CASSLARGWGNEQFF.